A selection of T cell receptor beta chains follows, all from one sample in a study of beta chain features in type 1 diabetes. The method was immunoSEQ multiplex PCR; TCRdb's version includes in-frame clones alone and lacks a portion of them. Of 300,000 to 400,000 clones detected, 10% to 15% appear once; the ten largest clones hold more than 0.015%. Material: naive CD4+ T cells from blood. The receptors were gathered from a man between 18 and 29 years old in good health. Each CDR3 is given with its conserved first and last residue.

cdr3_aa | j_call | v_call
CASSPTRGFFQPQHF | TRBJ1-5 | TRBV28
CASRISEDTGELFF | TRBJ2-2 | TRBV19
CASRGQVSNQPQHF | TRBJ1-5 | TRBV6-6
CAWSWRGQAMNYGYTF | TRBJ1-2 | TRBV30
CASSPRDGSYEQYF | TRBJ2-7 | TRBV18
CASSPHGQGTGELFF | TRBJ2-2 | TRBV7-3
CASSARTVNEKLFF | TRBJ1-4 | TRBV19
CASSRQTGSHSPLHF | TRBJ1-6 | TRBV7-2
CSVVPGNYGYTF | TRBJ1-2 | TRBV29-1
CSADLQGSETQYF | TRBJ2-5 | TRBV29-1
CAWSVRGNQPQHF | TRBJ1-5 | TRBV30
CAGTVASTDTQYF | TRBJ2-3 | TRBV30
CASSFGTGVCYSNQPQHF | TRBJ1-5 | TRBV7-3
CSVGTGRADQPQHF | TRBJ1-5 | TRBV29-1
CASSPFSKAEPQHF | TRBJ1-5 | TRBV18
CASSATGAGGYTF | TRBJ1-2 | TRBV6-5
CASSSGQGVYEQYF | TRBJ2-7 | TRBV6-5
CASSPRTGEDTEAFF | TRBJ1-1 | TRBV7-9
CASRGTSDSSTDTQYF | TRBJ2-3 | TRBV5-1
CAWSRVTATLNTEAFF | TRBJ1-1 | TRBV30
CASSFGGGARETQYF | TRBJ2-5 | TRBV11-3
CASSSLAGATYEQYF | TRBJ2-7 | TRBV7-3